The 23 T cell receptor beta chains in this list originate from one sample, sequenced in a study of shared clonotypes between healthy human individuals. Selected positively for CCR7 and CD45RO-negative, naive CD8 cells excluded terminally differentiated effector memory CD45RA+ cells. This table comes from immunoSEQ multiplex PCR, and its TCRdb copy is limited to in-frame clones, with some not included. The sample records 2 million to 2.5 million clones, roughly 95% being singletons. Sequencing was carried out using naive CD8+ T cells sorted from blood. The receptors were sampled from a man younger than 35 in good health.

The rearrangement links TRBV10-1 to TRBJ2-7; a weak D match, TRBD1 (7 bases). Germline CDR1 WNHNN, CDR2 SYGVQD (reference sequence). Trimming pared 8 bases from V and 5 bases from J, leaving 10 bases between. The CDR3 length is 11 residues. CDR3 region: CASQGGHEQYF. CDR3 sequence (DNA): TGCGCCAGCCAGGGGGGTCACGAGCAGTACTTC.

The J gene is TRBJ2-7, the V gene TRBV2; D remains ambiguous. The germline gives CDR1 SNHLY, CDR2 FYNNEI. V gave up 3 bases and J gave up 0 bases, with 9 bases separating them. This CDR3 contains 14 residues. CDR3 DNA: TGTGCCAGCAGTGATCTGTCCAGCTCCTACGAGCAGTACTTC. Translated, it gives CASSDLSSSYEQYF.

The CDR3 DNA is TGCAGCGTTGCTGAGGGATACAATGAGCAGTTCTTC. Translated, it gives CSVAEGYNEQFF. The rearrangement joins TRBV29-1 to TRBJ2-1; weak D call: TRBD2 (5 bases). The CDR3 totals 12 residues. Deletions cut 4 bases from V and 4 bases from J, with 8 bases between. CDR1 is SQVTM and CDR2 is ANQGSEA in the germline V gene.

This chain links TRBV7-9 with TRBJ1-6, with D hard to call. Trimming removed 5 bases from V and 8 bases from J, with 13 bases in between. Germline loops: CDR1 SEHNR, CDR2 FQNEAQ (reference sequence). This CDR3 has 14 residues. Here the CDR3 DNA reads TGTGCCAGCAGCCTCACGGAACGAGATTCACCCCTCCACTTT. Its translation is CASSLTERDSPLHF.

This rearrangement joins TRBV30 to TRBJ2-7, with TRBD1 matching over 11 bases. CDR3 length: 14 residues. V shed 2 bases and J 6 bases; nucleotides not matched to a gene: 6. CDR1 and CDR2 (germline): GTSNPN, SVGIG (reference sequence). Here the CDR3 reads CAWSPLGQGGEQYF. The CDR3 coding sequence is TGTGCCTGGAGTCCCCTGGGACAGGGGGGCGAGCAGTACTTC.

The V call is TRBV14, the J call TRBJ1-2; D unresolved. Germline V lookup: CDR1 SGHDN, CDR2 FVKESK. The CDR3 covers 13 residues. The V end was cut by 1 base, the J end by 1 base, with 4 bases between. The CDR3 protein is CASSQGVNYGYTF. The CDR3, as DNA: TGTGCCAGCAGCCAAGGGGTTAACTATGGCTACACCTTC.

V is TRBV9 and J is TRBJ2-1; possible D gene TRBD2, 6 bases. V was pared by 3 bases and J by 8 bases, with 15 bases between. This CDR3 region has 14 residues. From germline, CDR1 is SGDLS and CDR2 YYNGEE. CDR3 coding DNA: TGTGCCAGCAGCGCCCGGGACTCTCTAGATGAGCAGTTCTTC. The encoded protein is CASSARDSLDEQFF.

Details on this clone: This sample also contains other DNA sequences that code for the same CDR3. The CDR3 DNA reads as TGTGCCAGCAGCTCCGACAGGGGCTCTGGAAACACCATATATTTT. The encoded protein is CASSSDRGSGNTIYF. The V gene is TRBV7-2, the J gene TRBJ1-3, with TRBD1 matching over 8 bases. V gave up 4 bases and J gave up 0 bases; unmatched junction bases: 2. The CDR3 spans 15 residues. Per the germline V gene, CDR1 is SGHTA and CDR2 is FQGNSA.

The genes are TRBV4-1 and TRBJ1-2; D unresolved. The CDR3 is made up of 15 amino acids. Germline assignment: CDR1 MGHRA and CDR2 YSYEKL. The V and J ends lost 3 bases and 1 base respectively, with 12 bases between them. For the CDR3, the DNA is TGCGCCAGCAGCCAGCCTGACATTATTAACTATGGCTACACCTTC. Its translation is CASSQPDIINYGYTF.

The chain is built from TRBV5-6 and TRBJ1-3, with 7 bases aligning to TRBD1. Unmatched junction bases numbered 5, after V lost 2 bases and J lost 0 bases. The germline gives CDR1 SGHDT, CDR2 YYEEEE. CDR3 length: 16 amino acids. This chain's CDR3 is CASSFEGAPSGNTIYF. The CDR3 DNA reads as TGTGCCAGCAGCTTCGAGGGGGCCCCCTCTGGAAACACCATATATTTT.

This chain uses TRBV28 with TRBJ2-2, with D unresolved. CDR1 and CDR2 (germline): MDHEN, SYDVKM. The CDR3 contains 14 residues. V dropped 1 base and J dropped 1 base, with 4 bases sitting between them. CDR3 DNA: TGTGCCAGCAGTTTATTTCAGAACACCGGGGAGCTGTTTTTT. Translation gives CASSLFQNTGELFF.

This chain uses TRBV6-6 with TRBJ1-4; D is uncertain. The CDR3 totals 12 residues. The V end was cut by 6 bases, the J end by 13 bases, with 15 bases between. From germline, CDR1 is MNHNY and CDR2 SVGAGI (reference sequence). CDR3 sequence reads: CASSRGSEPLFF. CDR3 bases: TGTGCCAGCAGCCGCGGGAGCGAACCACTGTTTTTT.

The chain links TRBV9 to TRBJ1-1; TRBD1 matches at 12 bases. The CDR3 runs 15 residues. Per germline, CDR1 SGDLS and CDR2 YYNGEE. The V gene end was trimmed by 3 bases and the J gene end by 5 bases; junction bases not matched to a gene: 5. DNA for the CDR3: TGTGCCAGCAGCGGAGGGACAGGGGGCGGAACTGAAGCTTTCTTT. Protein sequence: CASSGGTGGGTEAFF.

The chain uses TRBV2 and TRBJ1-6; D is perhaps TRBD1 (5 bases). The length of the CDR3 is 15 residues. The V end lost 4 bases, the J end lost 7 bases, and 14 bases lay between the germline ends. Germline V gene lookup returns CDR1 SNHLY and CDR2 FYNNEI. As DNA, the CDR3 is TGTGCCAGCAGTGCCCAGGGTGAGGGGAATTCACCCCTCCACTTT. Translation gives CASSAQGEGNSPLHF.

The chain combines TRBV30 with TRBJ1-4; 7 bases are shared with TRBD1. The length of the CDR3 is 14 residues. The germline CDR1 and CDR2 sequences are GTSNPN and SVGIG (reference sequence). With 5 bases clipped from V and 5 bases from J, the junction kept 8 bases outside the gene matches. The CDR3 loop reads CAWQRTGQNEKLFF. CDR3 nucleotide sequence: TGTGCCTGGCAGCGGACAGGCCAGAATGAAAAACTGTTTTTT. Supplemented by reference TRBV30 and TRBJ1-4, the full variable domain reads SQTIHQWPATLVQPVGSPLSLECTVEGTSNPNLYWYRQAAGRGLQLLFYSVGIGQISSEVPQNLSASRPQDRQFILSSKKLLLSDSGFYLCAWQRTGQNEKLFFGSGTQLSVL.

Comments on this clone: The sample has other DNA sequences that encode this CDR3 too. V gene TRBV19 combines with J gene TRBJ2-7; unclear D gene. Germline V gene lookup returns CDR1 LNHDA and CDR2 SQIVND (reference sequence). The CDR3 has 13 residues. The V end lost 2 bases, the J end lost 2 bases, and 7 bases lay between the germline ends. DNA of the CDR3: TGTGCCAGTAGTATATCGGCTACCTACGAGCAGTACTTC. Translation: CASSISATYEQYF.

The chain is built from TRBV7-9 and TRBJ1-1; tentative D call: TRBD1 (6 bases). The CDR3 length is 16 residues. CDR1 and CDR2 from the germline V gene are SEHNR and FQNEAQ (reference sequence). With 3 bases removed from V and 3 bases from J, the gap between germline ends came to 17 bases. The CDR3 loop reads CASSFPTGTVDTEAFF. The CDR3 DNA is TGTGCCAGCAGCTTCCCAACAGGGACGGTAGACACTGAAGCTTTCTTT.

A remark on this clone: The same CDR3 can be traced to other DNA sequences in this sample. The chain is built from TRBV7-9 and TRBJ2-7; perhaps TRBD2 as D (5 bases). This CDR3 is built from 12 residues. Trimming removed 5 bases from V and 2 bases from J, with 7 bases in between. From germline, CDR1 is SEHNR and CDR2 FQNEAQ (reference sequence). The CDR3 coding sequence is TGTGCCAGCAGCCGGGATCCCTACGAGCAGTACTTC. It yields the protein CASSRDPYEQYF.

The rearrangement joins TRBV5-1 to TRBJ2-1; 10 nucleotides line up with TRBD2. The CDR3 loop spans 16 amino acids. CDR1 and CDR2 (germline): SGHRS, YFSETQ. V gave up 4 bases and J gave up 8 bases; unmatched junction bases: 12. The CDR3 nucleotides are TGCGCCAGCAGCCTTAACGGAGTAGCGGGGGGTGATGAGCAGTTCTTC. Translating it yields CASSLNGVAGGDEQFF.

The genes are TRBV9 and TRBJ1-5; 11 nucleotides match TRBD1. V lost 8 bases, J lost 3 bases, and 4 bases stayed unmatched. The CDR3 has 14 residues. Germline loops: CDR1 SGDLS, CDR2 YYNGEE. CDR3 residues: CASGTGGDNQPQHF. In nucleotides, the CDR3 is TGTGCCAGTGGGACAGGGGGAGACAATCAGCCCCAGCATTTT.

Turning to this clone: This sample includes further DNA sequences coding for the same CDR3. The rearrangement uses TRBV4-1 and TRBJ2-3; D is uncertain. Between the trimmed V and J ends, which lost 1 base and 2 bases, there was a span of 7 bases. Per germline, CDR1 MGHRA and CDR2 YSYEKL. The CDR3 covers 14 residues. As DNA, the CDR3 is TGCGCCAGCAGCCAAGTGGGTAACACAGATACGCAGTATTTT. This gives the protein CASSQVGNTDTQYF.

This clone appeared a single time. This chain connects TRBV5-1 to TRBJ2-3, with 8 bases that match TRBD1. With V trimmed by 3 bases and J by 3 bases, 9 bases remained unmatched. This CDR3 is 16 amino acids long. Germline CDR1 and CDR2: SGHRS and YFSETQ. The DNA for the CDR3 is TGCGCCAGCAGCTGGGAACTTGGACAGGGAACAGATACGCAGTATTTT. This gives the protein CASSWELGQGTDTQYF.

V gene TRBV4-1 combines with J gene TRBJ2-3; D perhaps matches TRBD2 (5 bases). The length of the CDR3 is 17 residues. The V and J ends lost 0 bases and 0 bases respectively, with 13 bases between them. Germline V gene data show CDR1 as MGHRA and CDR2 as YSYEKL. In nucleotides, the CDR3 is TGCGCCAGCAGCCAAGATGGCGCTAGCAGAAGCACAGATACGCAGTATTTT. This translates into CASSQDGASRSTDTQYF.